This section outlines one T cell receptor (beta chain) sequence together with its context. Study processing details: Amplification from reference gene primers served as the basis for estimated nucleated cell counts. TCRdb's table, derived via immunoSEQ multiplex PCR, lists solely in-frame clones and lacks some. V and J calls and clone size are as listed in that table; D and trimming were resolved from the DNA. The repertoire includes around 170,000 clones, approximately 79% of them detected once, and about an eighth sits in the top ten. This sample is part of a study of blood T cell repertoires in COVID-19. Looking at the study overall: Acute and convalescent COVID-19 specimens originated in the United States, Italy and Spain. From T cells, B-cell-depleted T cells, or PBMCs came the material, which was cDNA or gDNA.

Germline V gives CDR1 SGHAT, CDR2 FQNNGV. This CDR3 contains 19 residues. V was pared by 5 bases and J by 0 bases, with 22 bases between. This sequence joins TRBV11-2 and TRBJ2-2; tentatively, D is TRBD1 (8 bases). What was sequenced was peripheral blood. The TCR comes from a man aged 25 to 40 with active or convalescent COVID-19. The CDR3 sequence is CASSMGGGLGQANTGELFF. CDR3 DNA: TGTGCCAGCAGCATGGGAGGGGGATTGGGACAGGCGAACACCGGGGAGCTGTTTTTT.